This T cell receptor beta chain originates from a study of breast tumors, draining lymph nodes, adjacent tissues. Overall study findings and caveats: Tumors had less TCR diversity than lymph nodes, more than nontumor tissue. Luminal-like breast cancer showed significantly higher tumor–nontumor repertoire similarity than basal-like.

CDR1 is DFQATT and CDR2 is SNEGSKA in the germline V gene (reference sequence). Unmatched junction bases numbered 4, after V lost 1 base and J lost 7 bases. The CDR3 covers 14 residues. In its sample, this clonotype was seen once. Its specificity is not known. MiXCR, run by TCRdb on the multiplex PCR reads, gives a single entry per CDR3 protein. The sample records around 13,000 distinct CDR3 sequences, roughly 53% being singletons. Sequencing was performed on tumor-adjacent breast tissue. This TCR came from a female donor with breast cancer. Some clones in this sample may be carry-over from other donors' samples. The chain is built from TRBV20-1 and TRBJ1-6; TRBD1 matches 7 bases. The CDR3 reads CSARGGTANSPLHF. In DNA form, the CDR3 reads TGCAGTGCTAGAGGAGGGACAGCAAATTCACCCCTCCACTTT.